The next 25 T cell receptor beta chains were all read from a single sample in a study of blood T cell repertoires in COVID-19. Here immunoSEQ multiplex PCR was the method, and the copy in TCRdb shows in-frame clones only, minus some. Altogether 360,000 or so clones are present, approximately 89% being singletons, with the ten largest covering under 5%. Source material: peripheral blood. These receptors all come from a woman in her fifties or sixties with COVID-19, enrolled during active disease.

The V call is TRBV2, the J call TRBJ1-4, with D maybe TRBD1 (6 bases). Germline values: CDR1 SNHLY, CDR2 FYNNEI. V was shortened by 5 bases and J by 2 bases, with 18 bases between the two germline ends. This CDR3 comprises 17 residues. CDR3 in DNA: TGTGCCAGCAGTCCCCTCGCCCAGGGGTCCACTAATGAAAAACTGTTTTTT. This codes for CASSPLAQGSTNEKLFF.

The rearrangement joins TRBV2 to TRBJ2-3, with D perhaps TRBD2 (6 bases). V lost 6 bases and J 4 bases, leaving 20 bases between the germline ends. This CDR3 region has 16 residues. CDR1 and CDR2 (germline): SNHLY, FYNNEI. The CDR3 DNA sequence: TGTGCCAGCAGGCGAAATCTAGCGACGGGGCCAGATACGCAGTATTTT. Protein product: CASRRNLATGPDTQYF.

The table lists this clone with a count of one. The V call is TRBV5-5, the J call TRBJ1-6; TRBD1 matches 7 bases. Germline-derived CDR1 and CDR2 are SGHKS and YYEKEE (reference sequence). J was trimmed by 8 bases and V by 0 bases; bases with no gene match: 5. The CDR3 is 15 residues long. The CDR3 reads CASSLAGQAHSPLHF. CDR3 DNA: TGTGCCAGCAGCTTGGCCGGACAGGCCCATTCACCCCTCCACTTT.

This clone appeared once. V is TRBV15 and J is TRBJ2-1; 8 nucleotides line up with TRBD2. With 6 bases clipped from V and 7 bases from J, the junction kept 5 bases outside the gene matches. This CDR3 is 13 amino acids long. Germline lookup yields CDR1 LNHNV and CDR2 YYDKDF (reference sequence). CDR3 in DNA: TGTGCCACCAGTACTAGCGGAATGAATGAGCAGTTCTTC. Its translation is CATSTSGMNEQFF.

V gene TRBV11-2 combines with J gene TRBJ2-1; 8 bases align to TRBD2. There are 17 residues in the CDR3. Germline V gene lookup returns CDR1 SGHAT and CDR2 FQNNGV. J was trimmed by 8 bases and V by 2 bases; bases with no gene match: 14. CDR3 DNA: TGTGCCAGCAGCTTATTGGCGAGCGGGGGTAAGGTAGATGAGCAGTTCTTC. This gives the protein CASSLLASGGKVDEQFF.

This clone was found a few times. This chain links TRBV7-3 with TRBJ1-6; 7 bases are shared with TRBD1. The CDR3 is 14 amino acids. Trimming took 1 base from V and 8 from J; bases not matched to a gene: 2. The germline CDR1 and CDR2 sequences are SGHTA and FQGTGA. For the CDR3, the DNA is TGTGCCAGCAGCTTAATAGGGGGCTATTCACCCCTCCACTTT. It specifies CASSLIGGYSPLHF.

The chain joins TRBV27 to TRBJ2-7, with TRBD1 matching over 9 bases. With V trimmed by 4 bases and J by 3 bases, 4 bases remained unmatched. The CDR3 spans 14 residues. Germline V gives CDR1 MNHEY, CDR2 SMNVEV (reference sequence). The CDR3 nucleotides are TGTGCCAGCAGTTCGGGACAGGGTAACTACGAGCAGTACTTC. Residues: CASSSGQGNYEQYF.

This chain joins TRBV6-5 and TRBJ1-1; TRBD1 aligns across 7 bases. With 0 bases clipped from V and 5 bases from J, the junction kept 9 bases outside the gene matches. This CDR3 region has 16 residues. In germline, CDR1 is MNHEY, CDR2 SVGAGI. This CDR3 reads CASSYSLEGAKTEAFF. CDR3 DNA sequence: TGTGCCAGCAGTTACTCGTTGGAGGGGGCCAAGACTGAAGCTTTCTTT.

This rearrangement joins TRBV10-1 to TRBJ1-2; D unclear. This CDR3 has 13 amino acids. V lost 4 bases and J 3 bases, leaving 9 bases between the germline ends. Germline V CDR1 and CDR2: WNHNN, SYGVQD (reference sequence). The CDR3 nucleotides are TGCGCCAGCAGTGCCGCAGCGGACTATGGCTACACCTTC. Translation gives CASSAAADYGYTF.

V usage is TRBV12-3 or TRBV12-4 and J usage is TRBJ2-3; D unresolved. V dropped 7 bases and J dropped 6 bases, with 8 bases sitting between them. The CDR3 consists of 11 residues. CDR3 loop: CASTKRDTQYF. CDR3 coding DNA: TGTGCCAGCACCAAACGGGATACGCAGTATTTT.

The gene calls are TRBV10-2 and TRBJ1-1; a weak D match, TRBD1 (5 bases). V was shortened by 4 bases and J by 4 bases, with 16 bases between the two germline ends. This CDR3 has 15 residues. Germline V lookup: CDR1 WSHSY, CDR2 SAAADI. The CDR3 DNA is TGCGCCAGCAGTGTCGGGGGTAGGGTCGTCACTGAAGCTTTCTTT. Protein sequence: CASSVGGRVVTEAFF.

This chain uses TRBV6-2 or TRBV6-3 with TRBJ2-2, with a weak D call TRBD2 (5 bases). The V gene lost 4 bases and the J gene lost 6 bases, with 9 bases spanning the gap. This CDR3 has 13 amino acids. CDR1 MNHEY and CDR2 SVGEGT come from the germline V gene. The CDR3 DNA follows: TGTGCCAGCAGTTCTAGCCTGGCCGGGGAGCTGTTTTTT. Encoded protein: CASSSSLAGELFF.

This clone was counted once. This chain uses TRBV30 with TRBJ1-1, with a weak D call TRBD1 (5 bases). V gave up 1 base and J gave up 0 bases, with 6 bases separating them. The length of the CDR3 is 13 residues. Germline CDR1 is GTSNPN and CDR2 is SVGIG (reference sequence). The CDR3 nucleotides are TGTGCCTGGAGTGGACAGTTGAACACTGAAGCTTTCTTT. Its protein is CAWSGQLNTEAFF.

The chain couples TRBV7-8 to TRBJ2-5; 10 positions match TRBD1. The CDR3 consists of 14 residues. The V gene's germline CDR1 is SGHVS and CDR2 FQNEAQ. After removal of 2 bases from V and 4 bases from J, the junction contained 1 base not matched to a gene. CDR3 region: CASSLRQGAETQYF. The CDR3 DNA sequence: TGTGCCAGCAGCTTACGACAGGGGGCAGAGACCCAGTACTTC.

The chain recombines TRBV6-5 with TRBJ2-5; 7 nucleotides align to TRBD1. The CDR3 totals 15 residues. CDR1 and CDR2 (germline): MNHEY, SVGAGI. V lost 4 bases, J lost 1 base, and 6 bases stayed unmatched. The CDR3 DNA follows: TGTGCCAGCAGTTCAGGACAGGATGGCCAAGAGACCCAGTACTTC. This translates into CASSSGQDGQETQYF.

The V call is TRBV28, the J call TRBJ1-1; TRBD1 aligns across 9 bases. Germline V gene lookup returns CDR1 MDHEN and CDR2 SYDVKM. This CDR3 is 15 amino acids long. The J segment lost 3 bases and the V segment lost 6 bases, leaving 8 bases of the junction unmatched. CDR3 nucleotide sequence: TGTGCCAGCAGCTACCCTGACAGGGGGGACACTGAAGCTTTCTTT. It translates to CASSYPDRGDTEAFF.

This clone appeared a few times. This rearrangement joins TRBV14 to TRBJ1-1; no firm D call. This CDR3 is built from 13 residues. CDR1 and CDR2 (germline): SGHDN, FVKESK. With 2 bases removed from V and 8 bases from J, the gap between germline ends came to 12 bases. The CDR3 loop reads CASSQQVYPEAFF. Written as DNA, the CDR3 is TGTGCCAGCAGCCAACAGGTTTATCCCGAAGCTTTCTTT.

V and J are TRBV13 and TRBJ2-7; D is possibly TRBD2 (7 bases). CDR1 is PRHDT and CDR2 is FYEKMQ in the germline V gene (reference sequence). The CDR3 totals 17 residues. Trimming stripped 1 base from V and 5 bases from J, with 21 bases between. The CDR3 region is CASSLAPGGQYDHEQYF. DNA of the CDR3: TGTGCCAGCAGCTTAGCCCCCGGGGGGCAGTATGACCACGAGCAGTACTTC.

This clone has a single count. This rearrangement joins TRBV6-5 to TRBJ2-2; D is possibly TRBD1 (6 bases). The germline V gene encodes CDR1 MNHEY and CDR2 SVGAGI. Trimming pared 5 bases from V and 3 bases from J, leaving 10 bases between. The CDR3 consists of 14 residues. The CDR3 loop is CASSPDRYTGELFF. The CDR3 DNA reads TGTGCCAGCAGTCCGGACAGATACACCGGGGAGCTGTTTTTT.

The V gene is TRBV7-9, the J gene TRBJ1-5; the D gene is possibly TRBD1 (5 bases). The V and J ends lost 5 bases and 3 bases respectively, with 11 bases between them. The CDR3 runs 14 residues. Germline values: CDR1 SEHNR, CDR2 FQNEAQ (reference sequence). The CDR3 DNA sequence: TGTGCCAGCAGCCTAGGGGCAGCCAATCAGCCCCAGCATTTT. Translating it yields CASSLGAANQPQHF.

The genes are TRBV14 and TRBJ1-4, with a weak D call TRBD1 (5 bases). CDR1 and CDR2 (germline): SGHDN, FVKESK. The CDR3 totals 15 residues. V shed 1 base and J shed 4 bases, with 10 bases lying between them. The DNA of the CDR3 is TGTGCCAGCAGCCAAGTGCAGGGTAATAATGAAAAACTGTTTTTT. This encodes CASSQVQGNNEKLFF.

The CDR3 bases are TGTGCCAGCAGCTCAATGACTAGCGGGGGGGAAAATGAGCAGTTCTTC. This encodes CASSSMTSGGENEQFF. The rearrangement links TRBV7-9 to TRBJ2-1, with 14 positions matching TRBD2. Germline values: CDR1 SEHNR, CDR2 FQNEAQ (reference sequence). The CDR3 sequence is 16 residues long. The junction had 6 bases not matched to a gene; V was cut back by 4 bases and J by 7 bases.

This chain links TRBV2 with TRBJ2-1, with D possibly TRBD1 on 5 matching bases. This CDR3 has 15 residues. The V gene's germline CDR1 is SNHLY and CDR2 FYNNEI. With 7 bases removed from V and 1 base from J, the gap between germline ends came to 14 bases. The CDR3 reads CASTGVRESYNEQFF. DNA of the CDR3: TGTGCCAGCACTGGGGTCAGGGAATCCTACAATGAGCAGTTCTTC.

This sequence joins TRBV6-5 and TRBJ2-3, with a possible D match to TRBD1 (5 bases). The length of the CDR3 is 14 residues. V lost 6 bases to trimming and J lost 5 bases, with 15 bases between them. CDR1 is MNHEY and CDR2 is SVGAGI in the germline V gene. CDR3 DNA sequence: TGTGCCAGCAGGCCCCCAGGGATAGGAGATACGCAGTATTTT. Its protein product is CASRPPGIGDTQYF.

The chain joins TRBV9 to TRBJ1-1, with D possibly matching TRBD1 (6 bases). V lost 1 base, J lost 1 base, and 8 bases lay in between. Germline values: CDR1 SGDLS, CDR2 YYNGEE. There are 14 residues in the CDR3. The CDR3 loop reads CASSVHRENTEAFF. The CDR3 DNA reads as TGTGCCAGCAGCGTACACAGGGAGAACACTGAAGCTTTCTTT.